This T cell receptor (beta chain) is drawn from a study of blood T cells in healthy people across ages. At the level of the study: About one barcoded beta molecule per two T cells came from capture by template switching.

Total RNA, at least 5.5 micrograms per sample, was extracted from PBMCs. This CDR3 region has 14 residues. Per germline, CDR1 LGHNA and CDR2 YSLEER. A second PCR of about 7 to 11 cycles used a sample-barcoded 5' primer and a J-beta primer mix. Each cDNA molecule was tagged by a template-switch adaptor with 12 random nucleotides. Per sample, CDR3-containing paired-end reads numbered at least 2.5 million. A single record per CDR3 protein comes from TCRdb applying MiXCR to the 5' RACE reads. The data contain roughly 1.5 million distinct CDR3 sequences, 35% to 45% of them singletons. This clonotype has only a few counts.

This TCR was recovered from a woman in her late teens or twenties in good health. This chain joins TRBV4-3 and TRBJ2-5; D possibly corresponds to TRBD2 (5 bases). The J call is in doubt because the DNA end fits TRBJ2-7 better. The sequencing input was blood. For the CDR3, the DNA is TGCGCCAGCAGCCAAGATCTTAGGACTTCCGAGCAGTACTTC. It codes for CASSQDLRTSEQYF.